These 3 T cell receptor beta chains originate from one sample sequenced in a study of beta chain features in type 1 diabetes. Expressed TCRB transcripts were sequenced because the entire RNA isolate underwent reverse transcription. This table comes from immunoSEQ multiplex PCR, and its TCRdb copy is limited to in-frame clones, with some not included. The data contain under 150,000 clones, under 60% of them singletons. The sample consisted of Tregs from blood. The receptor source for this set is a young man in good health.

This rearrangement joins TRBV6-1 to TRBJ1-5; 8 bases line up with TRBD1. The CDR3 covers 13 residues. Germline V gives CDR1 MNHNS, CDR2 SASEGT. V lost 7 bases to trimming and J lost 9 bases; unmatched junction nucleotides: 8. The CDR3 DNA reads TGTGCCAGCAAAGATACAGGGGGGCGGCCCCAGCATTTT. It codes for CASKDTGGRPQHF.

The rearrangement joins TRBV7-9 to TRBJ1-5; TRBD1 matches at 7 bases. Germline assignment: CDR1 SEHNR and CDR2 FQNEAQ (reference sequence). The CDR3 is 16 amino acids. J was trimmed by 3 bases and V by 5 bases; bases with no gene match: 10. CDR3 nucleotide sequence: TGTGCCAGCAGCCCCGGACAGGAGGGGCTCAATCAGCCCCAGCATTTT. Amino acids: CASSPGQEGLNQPQHF.

The rearrangement links TRBV4-3 to TRBJ1-1, with D perhaps TRBD1 (6 bases). Germline assignment: CDR1 LGHNA and CDR2 YSLEER. V was shortened by 4 bases and J by 4 bases, with 22 bases between the two germline ends. The CDR3 is 17 amino acids. The CDR3: CASSPADTQGKATEAFF. CDR3 DNA: TGCGCCAGCAGCCCCGCAGATACACAGGGAAAAGCCACTGAAGCTTTCTTT.